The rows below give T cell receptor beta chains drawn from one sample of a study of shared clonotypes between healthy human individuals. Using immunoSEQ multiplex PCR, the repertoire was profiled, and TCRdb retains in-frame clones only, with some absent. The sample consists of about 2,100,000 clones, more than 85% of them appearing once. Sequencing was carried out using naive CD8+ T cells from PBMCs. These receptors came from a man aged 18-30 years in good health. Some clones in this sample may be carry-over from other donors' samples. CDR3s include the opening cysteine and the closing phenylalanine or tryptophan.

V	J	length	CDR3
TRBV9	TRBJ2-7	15	CASSVGAGGPHEQYF
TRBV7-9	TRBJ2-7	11	CASSSAGEQYF
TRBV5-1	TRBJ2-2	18	CASSSGPLAVANTGELFF
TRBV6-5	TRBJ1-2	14	CASSYWTVGYGYTF
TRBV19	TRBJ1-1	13	CASSIGDGTEAFF
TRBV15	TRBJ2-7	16	CATSRDFSGRTYEQYF
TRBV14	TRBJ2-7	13	CASSRTGFNEQYF
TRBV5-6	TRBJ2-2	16	CASSGRLAANTGELFF
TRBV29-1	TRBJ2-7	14	CSVANPAVAYEQYF
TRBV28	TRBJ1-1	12	CASSLGTVEAFF
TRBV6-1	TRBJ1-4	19	CASSAPRWGTRRGNEKLFF
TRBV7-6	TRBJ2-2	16	CASSLKESRGRGELFF
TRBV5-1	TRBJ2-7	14	CASSEGTGRYEQYF
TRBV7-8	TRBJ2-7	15	CASSLKAGGYTEQYF
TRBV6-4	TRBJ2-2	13	CASSLAVAGELFF
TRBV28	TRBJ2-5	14	CASTHKDGQETQYF